A single sample gave rise to the 10 T cell receptor beta chains below, sequenced in a study of T cell repertoires in cytomegalovirus infection. From the reads, TCRdb called clonotypes with MiXCR, one entry per CDR3 protein. The top ten clones hold around 4.5% of a sample with over 300,000 distinct CDR3 sequences, 9% to 9.5% of them seen once. The material sequenced was PBMCs. The source is a human donor in good health (CMV status not recorded). Some clones in this sample may be carry-over from other donors' samples.

The table lists this clonotype with many counts. The chain carries TRBV9 and TRBJ1-1; TRBD1 matches 8 bases. CDR1 and CDR2 (germline): SGDLS, YYNGEE. With 4 bases clipped from V and 1 base from J, the junction kept 6 bases outside the gene matches. This CDR3 has 15 amino acids. For the CDR3, the DNA is TGTGCCAGCAGCACCCACGGACAGGGGAACACTGAAGCTTTCTTT. Protein sequence: CASSTHGQGNTEAFF.

V gene TRBV28 combines with J gene TRBJ1-1; 8 bases align to TRBD1. The V gene end was trimmed by 9 bases and the J gene end by 1 base; junction bases not matched to a gene: 1. This CDR3 spans 12 amino acids. Germline-derived CDR1 and CDR2 are MDHEN and SYDVKM. The CDR3 loop is CASGTGNTEAFF. The CDR3 DNA reads TGTGCCAGTGGGACAGGGAACACTGAAGCTTTCTTT.

In its sample, this clonotype was seen many times. The chain uses TRBV6-6 and TRBJ2-7; D not resolved. Germline V gene data show CDR1 as MNHNY and CDR2 as SVGAGI (reference sequence). Trimming left V 8 bases short and J 2 bases short, with 16 bases between. CDR3 length: 14 amino acids. The CDR3 DNA reads TGTGCCAGCGTCGATACAGATACCACCTACGAGCAGTACTTC. It translates to CASVDTDTTYEQYF.

This clonotype was counted a few times. The genes are TRBV7-2 and TRBJ2-1; no firm D call. V gave up 3 bases and J gave up 0 bases, with 12 bases separating them. This CDR3 has 16 residues. Germline V gene data show CDR1 as SGHTA and CDR2 as FQGNSA. The DNA of the CDR3 is TGTGCCAGCAGCTTGTTTAAGCGAAGCTCCTACAATGAGCAGTTCTTC. The encoded protein is CASSLFKRSSYNEQFF.

This clonotype has a count of ten or more. The genes are TRBV7-6 and TRBJ2-1; weak D call: TRBD1 (6 bases). Germline V gives CDR1 SGHVS, CDR2 FNYEAQ. CDR3 size: 13 residues. The germline V and J ends were trimmed by 5 bases and 9 bases, with 14 bases remaining between them. The CDR3 coding sequence is TGTGCCAGCAGCGGATACAGGGCCGCTGAGCAGTTCTTC. Translating gives CASSGYRAAEQFF.

Many counts were recorded for this clonotype. The chain carries TRBV7-2 and TRBJ2-7; perhaps TRBD1 as D (5 bases). Germline lookup yields CDR1 SGHTA and CDR2 FQGNSA. V was cut by 1 base and J by 4 bases, with 11 bases left in between. CDR3 length: 14 residues. This CDR3 reads CASSLELRGYEQYF. The CDR3 DNA is TGTGCCAGCAGCTTAGAGCTTAGGGGATACGAGCAGTACTTC.

This clonotype was observed a single time. This chain joins TRBV5-4 and TRBJ2-1, with a tentative D call TRBD1 (6 bases). Trimming shortened V by 4 bases and J by 15 bases, and 20 bases separated the two germline ends. The V gene's germline CDR1 is SGHNT and CDR2 YYREEE (reference sequence). This CDR3 comprises 13 residues. Here the CDR3 reads CASSRDLYRVGFF. Here the CDR3 DNA reads TGTGCCAGCAGCCGGGACCTTTACAGGGTGGGGTTCTTC.

In its sample, this clonotype was seen many times. V usage is TRBV6-5 and J usage is TRBJ1-6; tentative D call: TRBD1 (5 bases). Trimming took 4 bases from V and 10 from J, leaving 20 bases between them. The CDR3 runs 16 residues. The V gene's germline CDR1 is MNHEY and CDR2 SVGAGI. CDR3 residues: CASSSALQGLRSPLHF. Here the CDR3 DNA reads TGTGCCAGCAGTTCCGCCTTGCAGGGACTAAGATCACCCCTCCACTTT.

This clonotype was detected many times. CDR3 sequence: CASSLVDRGQHGYTF. The CDR3 bases are TGTGCCAGCAGCTTAGTCGACAGGGGGCAACACGGCTACACCTTC. The chain combines TRBV7-2 with TRBJ1-2; 10 bases are a match to TRBD1. Germline trimming cut 1 base from V and 8 bases from J; bases unmatched to any gene: 7. Germline CDR1 and CDR2: SGHTA and FQGNSA. The CDR3 is 15 amino acids.

This clonotype was seen only once. A much larger clone lies a single base off, so this may be a read error. V usage is TRBV7-2 and J usage is TRBJ1-4, with a possible D match to TRBD1 (6 bases). Germline V gene lookup returns CDR1 SGHTA and CDR2 FQGNSA. There are 14 residues in the CDR3. This CDR3 is CASRLTGVNEKLVF. CDR3 sequence (DNA): TGTGCCAGCAGGTTGACAGGAGTGAATGAAAAACTGGTTTTT.